The rows below give T cell receptor beta chains drawn from one sample of a study of T-cell memory formation after mild COVID-19. MiXCR was run by TCRdb on the 5' RACE reads, yielding one entry per CDR3 protein. The sample consists of approximately 290,000 distinct CDR3 sequences, roughly 8% of them appearing once. Material for sequencing was PBMCs or a T cell subset sorted from them (not recorded which). These receptors came from a man aged 18-30 years who had mild COVID-19 (a few samples of this study predate the infection). Cell type and time point are not known. CDR3s include the opening cysteine and the closing phenylalanine or tryptophan. The D gene is left open where the match is weak. Clone size is given for some rows only: seen once, a few or many times, or a class if the clone is expanded.

cdr3_aa	cdr3_nt	d_call	v_call	j_call	clone_size
CASSGRDRLNSPLHF	TGTGCCAGCAGCGGCCGGGACAGGTTAAACTCACCCCTCCACTTT	TRBD1	TRBV9	TRBJ1-6	-
CASSPGDVGLGGYTF	TGTGCCAGCAGTCCCGGGGACGTAGGGCTTGGGGGCTACACCTTC	-	TRBV12-3/TRBV12-4	TRBJ1-2	-
CASSQGQGTNEKLFF	TGTGCCAGCAGCCAGGGACAGGGAACTAATGAAAAACTGTTTTTT	TRBD1	TRBV5-6	TRBJ1-4	many
CASSRGTPLNIQYF	TGTGCCAGCAGCCGAGGGACTCCCCTAAACATTCAGTACTTC	-	TRBV7-2	TRBJ2-4	few
CASSFGSFGQYF	TGTGCCAGCAGTTTCGGGAGTTTTGGGCAGTATTTT	-	TRBV27	TRBJ2-3	-
CASSQTQAHEQYF	TGCGCCAGCAGCCAAACCCAGGCCCACGAGCAGTACTTC	-	TRBV4-1	TRBJ2-7	-
CASSYSRGGYEKLFF	TGTGCCAGCAGTTACTCCAGGGGGGGATACGAAAAACTGTTTTTT	TRBD1	TRBV6-5	TRBJ1-4	-
CASSFSGKGEPQHF	TGCGCCAGCAGCTTCTCCGGGAAGGGGGAGCCCCAGCATTTT	-	TRBV5-1	TRBJ1-5	-
CASRETSGGTGELFF	TGCGCCAGCAGGGAAACTAGCGGGGGCACCGGGGAGCTGTTTTTT	TRBD2	TRBV5-1	TRBJ2-2	few
CSARDSLLETQYF	TGCAGTGCTAGAGATTCCCTCTTGGAGACCCAGTACTTC	-	TRBV20-1	TRBJ2-5	few
CASRGQGGNEQFF	TGTGCCAGCCGAGGCCAGGGGGGCAATGAGCAGTTCTTC	-	TRBV13	TRBJ2-1	-
CASSLGLHGGTEAFF	TGTGCCAGCAGTTTGGGCCTACACGGGGGCACTGAAGCTTTCTTT	-	TRBV12-3/TRBV12-4	TRBJ1-1	many
CSARGVPDQPQHF	TGCAGTGCCCGGGGGGTTCCGGATCAGCCCCAGCATTTT	-	TRBV20-1	TRBJ1-5	many
CAITSGSSTDTQYF	TGTGCCATCACCAGCGGATCTAGCACAGATACGCAGTATTTT	-	TRBV10-3	TRBJ2-3	many
CAVQRAEFNTEAFF	TGTGCCGTACAGAGGGCCGAATTCAACACTGAAGCTTTCTTT	-	TRBV6-2/TRBV6-3	TRBJ1-1	-
CASSQDPLSATQYF	TGCGCCAGCAGCCAAGATCCGTTATCGGCTACGCAGTATTTT	-	TRBV4-3	TRBJ2-3	-
CASSLAVIQSTDTQYF	TGTGCCAGCAGCTTGGCCGTTATCCAGAGCACAGATACGCAGTATTTT	-	TRBV5-5	TRBJ2-3	-
CASSLGRTPQETQYF	TGTGCCAGCAGCTTGGGCCGGACACCCCAAGAGACCCAGTACTTC	-	TRBV7-9	TRBJ2-5	-
CASSREGGHTGELFF	TGTGCCAGCAGCAGGGAGGGGGGACACACCGGGGAGCTGTTTTTT	-	TRBV25-1	TRBJ2-2	-
CASTRHDSPLHF	TGTGCCAGCACAAGGCACGATTCACCCCTCCACTTT	-	TRBV6-1	TRBJ1-6	few
CASSLAGVNEQFF	TGTGCCAGCAGCTTAGCGGGGGTGAATGAGCAGTTCTTC	-	TRBV7-2	TRBJ2-1	many
CASSPRLDRAGYTF	TGTGCCAGCAGTCCCCGGCTGGACAGGGCCGGCTACACCTTC	TRBD1	TRBV12-3/TRBV12-4	TRBJ1-2	-
CASRRRDPAAGYTF	TGTGCCAGCAGACGGAGGGACCCGGCTGCTGGCTACACCTTC	-	TRBV6-5	TRBJ1-2	few
CASSLEQLGTDTQYF	TGTGCCAGCAGCTTGGAACAGCTGGGTACAGATACGCAGTATTTT	-	TRBV5-4	TRBJ2-3	few
CASSLQGRETQYF	TGTGCCAGCAGCTTACAGGGTCGGGAGACCCAGTACTTC	-	TRBV7-3	TRBJ2-5	many
CASSVDWLPTEAFF	TGTGCCAGCAGCGTAGATTGGCTTCCCACTGAAGCTTTCTTT	-	TRBV9	TRBJ1-1	-
CASSLDPVGTEAFF	TGTGCCAGCAGCTTAGATCCCGTAGGGACTGAAGCTTTCTTT	-	TRBV7-9	TRBJ1-1	many
CAWSGGTNEKLFF	TGTGCCTGGTCAGGAGGTACTAATGAAAAACTGTTTTTT	-	TRBV30	TRBJ1-4	few
CASSLAIDRAANYGYTF	TGTGCCAGCAGCTTAGCCATAGACAGGGCAGCTAACTATGGCTACACCTTC	TRBD1	TRBV7-2	TRBJ1-2	few
CSALTTAGTDTQYF	TGCAGTGCACTCACCACCGCGGGGACAGATACGCAGTATTTT	-	TRBV20-1	TRBJ2-3	-
CASSSVAGGSGDTQYF	TGTGCCAGCTCGTCAGTAGCGGGGGGATCGGGAGATACGCAGTATTTT	TRBD2	TRBV18	TRBJ2-3	-
CASSPRFSGNQPQHF	TGTGCCAGCAGTCCCCGTTTTTCAGGTAATCAGCCCCAGCATTTT	-	TRBV12-3/TRBV12-4	TRBJ1-5	many
CATSWQTGVITEAFF	TGTGCCACCAGCTGGCAGACAGGGGTTATCACTGAAGCTTTCTTT	TRBD1	TRBV15	TRBJ1-1	few
CASSLALGSEAFF	TGTGCCAGCAGCTTAGCGTTGGGGAGTGAAGCTTTCTTT	-	TRBV7-2	TRBJ1-1	-
CASSLWDRNYGYTF	TGTGCCAGCAGCTTATGGGACAGAAACTATGGCTACACCTTC	TRBD1	TRBV7-9	TRBJ1-2	-
CASSLVSPATYGYTF	TGTGCCAGCAGCTTGGTCAGTCCGGCGACCTATGGCTACACCTTC	-	TRBV5-5	TRBJ1-2	few
CATSSSGGQLTDTQYF	TGTGCCACCAGCAGCTCTGGAGGGCAGCTCACAGATACGCAGTATTTT	-	TRBV15	TRBJ2-3	few
CASSPRGGSYEQYF	TGTGCCAGCAGTCCTCGGGGGGGTTCCTACGAGCAGTACTTC	TRBD2	TRBV12-3/TRBV12-4	TRBJ2-7	many
CASRMDRAGDTQYF	TGTGCCAGCAGGATGGACAGGGCGGGAGATACGCAGTATTTT	TRBD1	TRBV12-3/TRBV12-4	TRBJ2-3	few
CASSPMGSSGETQYF	TGTGCCAGCAGCCCAATGGGCAGCTCGGGAGAGACCCAGTACTTC	-	TRBV7-3	TRBJ2-5	-
CASSLMEGAQFF	TGTGCCAGCAGCCTAATGGAGGGGGCACAGTTCTTC	-	TRBV7-3	TRBJ2-1	-
CASSPPGGRETQYF	TGTGCCAGCAGCCCACCAGGGGGCCGGGAGACCCAGTACTTC	TRBD1	TRBV7-9	TRBJ2-5	-
CASKNRETGELFF	TGTGCCAGTAAAAACCGAGAAACCGGGGAGCTGTTTTTT	-	TRBV27	TRBJ2-2	-
CASSQDPGDETQYF	TGCGCCAGCAGCCAAGACCCCGGGGACGAGACCCAGTACTTC	-	TRBV4-3	TRBJ2-5	-
CASSSRTSTYEQYF	TGCGCCAGCAGCTCTCGGACTAGCACATACGAGCAGTACTTC	TRBD2	TRBV5-1	TRBJ2-7	many
CASSQDGDYGYTF	TGCGCCAGCAGCCAAGATGGGGACTATGGCTACACCTTC	-	TRBV4-1	TRBJ1-2	-
CDSSFHRGGTEAFF	TGTGACAGCAGTTTCCACAGGGGTGGAACTGAAGCTTTCTTT	TRBD1	TRBV11-2	TRBJ1-1	once
CASSLDPSGGNEQFF	TGCGCCAGCAGCTTGGATCCTAGCGGGGGTAATGAGCAGTTCTTC	TRBD2	TRBV5-1	TRBJ2-1	many
CASSRLRGSGELFF	TGTGCCAGCAGCCGCCTGCGGGGATCCGGGGAGCTGTTTTTT	-	TRBV6-2/TRBV6-3	TRBJ2-2	many
CASSYSPKEVTF	TGTGCCAGCAGTTACTCGCCCAAAGAGGTGACTTTC	-	TRBV6-2/TRBV6-3	TRBJ2-6	-
CASSERTGSDGYTF	TGTGCCAGCAGTGAGAGGACAGGGAGTGATGGCTACACCTTC	TRBD1	TRBV6-5	TRBJ1-2	few
CASSSLAGSSRSYNEQFF	TGTGCCAGCAGCTCTCTAGCGGGGAGCTCCCGGAGCTACAATGAGCAGTTCTTC	TRBD2	TRBV11-1	TRBJ2-1	-
CASSISGNIQYF	TGTGCCAGCAGCATCTCCGGAAACATTCAGTACTTC	-	TRBV7-9	TRBJ2-4	-
CASSLWTGRSNQPQHF	TGTGCCAGCAGCCTTTGGACAGGGAGGAGCAATCAGCCCCAGCATTTT	TRBD1	TRBV4-2	TRBJ1-5	few
CASSLPRGGIEETQYF	TGCGCCAGCAGCCTCCCCCGCGGGGGGATAGAAGAGACCCAGTACTTC	TRBD2	TRBV5-1	TRBJ2-5	few
CASSNRGKYNEQFF	TGTGCCAGCAGTAACCGAGGGAAATACAATGAGCAGTTCTTC	-	TRBV6-1	TRBJ2-1	-
CASSPFGTGRGRGEKLFF	TGTGCCAGCAGCCCATTTGGCACAGGGCGGGGACGTGGGGAAAAACTGTTTTTT	-	TRBV28	TRBJ1-4	many
CASSSRGRYAQYF	TGTGCCAGCAGTTCCCGAGGCCGCTATGCGCAGTATTTT	-	TRBV6-2/TRBV6-3	TRBJ2-3	few
CASRRQGGPEAFF	TGTGCCAGCAGGAGACAGGGGGGCCCTGAAGCTTTCTTT	TRBD1	TRBV12-3/TRBV12-4	TRBJ1-1	many
CASSVSTDRPWRDF	TGCGCCAGCAGCGTATCCACCGACAGGCCTTGGCGGGACTTC	-	TRBV4-3	TRBJ2-7	-